The 32 T cell receptor beta chains in this list originate from one sample, sequenced in a study of shared clonotypes between healthy human individuals. Here immunoSEQ multiplex PCR was the method, and the copy in TCRdb shows in-frame clones only, minus some. Among approximately 500,000 clones listed, approximately 85% were seen once. The sequenced material came from PBMCs. The receptor source for this set is a woman between 35 and 50 years old in good health. Some clones in this sample may be carry-over from other donors' samples.

The chain is built from TRBV9 and TRBJ2-6; D gene uncertain. V lost 7 bases and J lost 1, with 9 bases in between. This CDR3 has 14 residues. Germline V gene data show CDR1 as SGDLS and CDR2 as YYNGEE. In nucleotides, the CDR3 is TGTGCCAGCTCAGAGGCTTCTGGGGCCAACGTCCTGACTTTC. Amino acid sequence: CASSEASGANVLTF.

This clone has a single count. This sequence joins TRBV6-4 and TRBJ2-1, with D possibly being TRBD2 (6 bases). CDR1 MRHNA and CDR2 SNTAGT come from the germline V gene. This CDR3 has 16 residues. Trimming stripped 2 bases from V and 4 bases from J, with 15 bases between. CDR3 sequence reads: CASSDQTGGSYNEQFF. The CDR3 nucleotides read TGTGCCAGCAGTGACCAGACTGGGGGGAGTTACAATGAGCAGTTCTTC.

The rearrangement links TRBV7-9 to TRBJ2-2; possibly TRBD2 for D (6 bases). The CDR3 length is 15 residues. Trimming removed 3 bases at V and 7 bases at J, with 15 bases between. The germline V gene encodes CDR1 SEHNR and CDR2 FQNEAQ (reference sequence). The CDR3 DNA is TGTGCCAGCAGCTTGGGACTCCCAAAGGGCGGGGAGCTGTTTTTT. It specifies CASSLGLPKGGELFF.

This sequence joins TRBV27 and TRBJ1-2, with a tentative D call TRBD1 (6 bases). Trimming took 4 bases from V and 3 from J, leaving 12 bases between them. This CDR3 is built from 14 residues. CDR1 is MNHEY and CDR2 is SMNVEV in the germline V gene (reference sequence). CDR3 bases: TGTGCCAGCAGTTCCCAGGGGACCTACTATGGCTACACCTTC. It encodes CASSSQGTYYGYTF.

The rearrangement links TRBV5-1 to TRBJ2-5; possible D gene TRBD1, 6 bases. Germline CDR1 is SGHRS and CDR2 is YFSETQ. Trimming stripped 5 bases from V and 4 bases from J, with 12 bases between. This CDR3 is built from 13 residues. CDR3 sequence reads: CASSSQGSETQYF. The CDR3 bases are TGCGCCAGCAGTTCACAGGGATCAGAGACCCAGTACTTC.

In DNA form, the CDR3 reads TGTGCCAGCAGTTACTCCCCCCGAGCTAACTATGGCTACACCTTC. This encodes CASSYSPRANYGYTF. V usage is TRBV6-5 and J usage is TRBJ1-2; D is unclear. This CDR3 is built from 15 residues. CDR1 and CDR2 (germline): MNHEY, SVGAGI. V gave up 0 bases and J gave up 0 bases, with 8 bases separating them.

V and J are TRBV27 and TRBJ1-1; unclear D gene. CDR3 size: 17 residues. Looked up from germline, CDR1 is MNHEY and CDR2 is SMNVEV (reference sequence). Trimming shortened V by 1 base and J by 1 base, and 16 bases separated the two germline ends. The CDR3 spells CASSLYSVGFTNTEAFF. CDR3 sequence (DNA): TGTGCCAGCAGTTTATATAGCGTTGGCTTCACGAACACTGAAGCTTTCTTT.

The CDR3 DNA sequence: TGCGCCAGCAGCCGCCGACTAGCGGGATCACGGGAGCAGTACTTC. Its protein is CASSRRLAGSREQYF. This sequence joins TRBV4-1 and TRBJ2-7; 11 bases agree with TRBD2. The CDR3 spans 15 residues. Germline V gives CDR1 MGHRA, CDR2 YSYEKL. The J segment lost 7 bases and the V segment lost 4 bases, leaving 9 bases of the junction unmatched.

With respect to this clone: This likely came from a read error, as a far larger clone is one base away. V is TRBV11-2 and J is TRBJ2-2, with TRBD2 as a possible D gene (5 bases). V lost 5 bases to trimming and J lost 5 bases, with 6 bases between them. Per the germline V gene, CDR1 is SGHAT and CDR2 is FQNNGV. The length of the CDR3 is 12 residues. The CDR3 region is CASSPGTGELFF. The DNA for the CDR3 is TGTGCCAGCAGCCCGGGGACCGGGGAGCTGTTTTTT.

The chain is built from TRBV11-2 and TRBJ2-5; a possible D gene is TRBD2 (6 bases). The end of the DNA is better explained by TRBJ2-7, so the J call may be wrong. Germline V gene data show CDR1 as SGHAT and CDR2 as FQNNGV. CDR3 size: 17 residues. CDR3 in amino acids: CASSPGFGGMFSYEQYF. CDR3 nucleotide sequence: TGTGCCAGCAGCCCCGGCTTTGGCGGGATGTTTTCGTACGAGCAGTACTTC.

This rearrangement joins TRBV6-6 to TRBJ2-1; TRBD2 matches at 9 bases. J gave up 5 bases and V 6 bases, and 8 bases lay outside the gene matches. Germline V gives CDR1 MNHNY, CDR2 SVGAGI (reference sequence). The CDR3 runs to 15 residues. CDR3 DNA: TGTGCCAGCAGCCCCGGGACTAGCTCGAACAATGAGCAGTTCTTC. It is translated as CASSPGTSSNNEQFF.

The chain recombines TRBV29-1 with TRBJ2-1, with 8 positions matching TRBD2. The CDR3 has 14 amino acids. Trimming at V came to 2 bases and at J to 7 bases, leaving 7 bases not matched to a gene. The germline gives CDR1 SQVTM, CDR2 ANQGSEA. The DNA for the CDR3 is TGCAGCGTTGAACGGGAGGGGATAGGGAATGAGCAGTTCTTC. Translated: CSVEREGIGNEQFF.

V is TRBV7-9 and J is TRBJ2-2, with D hard to call. The germline V gene has CDR1 SEHNR and CDR2 FQNEAQ (reference sequence). V was cut by 0 bases and J by 4 bases, with 6 bases left in between. The CDR3 runs to 14 residues. In DNA, the CDR3 is TGTGCCAGCAGCTTAGCAGGGTTCACCGGGGAGCTGTTTTTT. This encodes CASSLAGFTGELFF.

The V call is TRBV5-6, the J call TRBJ2-7, with 10 bases aligning to TRBD1. V lost 0 bases, J lost 6 bases, and 3 bases stayed unmatched. The CDR3 length is 14 residues. From germline, CDR1 is SGHDT and CDR2 YYEEEE. In DNA form, the CDR3 reads TGTGCCAGCAGCTTGGTGGGGACAGGGGTCGAGCAGTACTTC. Its protein is CASSLVGTGVEQYF.

Worth noting for this clone: The likely explanation is a read error, given a far larger clone one base away. This CDR3 is also generated by other DNA sequences in the sample. The chain uses TRBV19 and TRBJ1-4; D ambiguous. This CDR3 is 14 amino acids long. Germline V gene data show CDR1 as LNHDA and CDR2 as SQIVND (reference sequence). Trimming took 1 base from V and 8 from J, leaving 11 bases between them. CDR3 nucleotide sequence: TGTGCCAGTAGTATAGGGGTTTCCGAAGAAAAACTGTTTTTT. Translated: CASSIGVSEEKLFF. The full variable domain, rest sourced from reference TRBV19 and TRBJ1-4, is DGGITQSPKYLFRKEGQNVTLSCEQNLNHDAMYWYRQDPGQGLRLIYYSQIVNDFQKGDIAEGYSVSREKKESFPLTVTSAQKNPTAFYLCASSIGVSEEKLFFGSGTQLSVL.

In this sample, this clone turned up a few times. This sequence joins TRBV11-2 and TRBJ2-1; D remains unclear. CDR1 and CDR2 from the germline V gene are SGHAT and FQNNGV. V was clipped by 2 bases and J by 2 bases, with 10 bases between them. This CDR3 has 15 residues. The CDR3 region has the DNA TGTGCCAGCAGCTTAAACCCCCAGGCCTACAATGAGCAGTTCTTC. Residues: CASSLNPQAYNEQFF. The complete variable domain, with remaining parts taken from reference TRBV11-2 and TRBJ2-1, reads EAGVAQSPRYKIIEKRQSVAFWCNPISGHATLYWYQQILGQGPKLLIQFQNNGVVDDSQLPKDRFSAERLKGVDSTLKIQPAKLEDSAVYLCASSLNPQAYNEQFFGPGTRLTVL.

This rearrangement joins TRBV10-2 to TRBJ2-5; D not resolved. The CDR3 runs to 13 residues. V was clipped by 2 bases and J by 0 bases, with 4 bases between them. Per germline, CDR1 WSHSY and CDR2 SAAADI. The CDR3 is CASSETDQETQYF. The CDR3 DNA follows: TGCGCCAGCAGTGAGACAGACCAAGAGACCCAGTACTTC.

The chain is built from TRBV28 and TRBJ2-1; 7 positions agree with TRBD1. CDR3 length equals 16 residues. From germline, CDR1 is MDHEN and CDR2 SYDVKM. V was clipped by 5 bases and J by 2 bases; unmatched bases: 9. CDR3 DNA sequence: TGTGCCAGCAGTCCCTGGACAGGTGCCACCTACAATGAGCAGTTCTTC. This codes for CASSPWTGATYNEQFF.

V usage is TRBV27 and J usage is TRBJ2-2; D is uncertain. CDR3 length: 15 residues. From germline, CDR1 is MNHEY and CDR2 SMNVEV (reference sequence). V lost 1 base and J 4 bases, leaving 10 bases between the germline ends. The CDR3 reads CASSLFERPTGELFF. CDR3 sequence (DNA): TGTGCCAGCAGTTTATTTGAGAGACCCACCGGGGAGCTGTTTTTT.

This chain joins TRBV5-4 and TRBJ2-2; 10 positions match TRBD2. The CDR3 covers 16 residues. Germline V gene data show CDR1 as SGHNT and CDR2 as YYREEE (reference sequence). Losses at the gene ends were 0 bases for V and 1 base for J; bases not matched to a gene: 0. DNA for the CDR3: TGTGCCAGCAGCTTGGGGACTAGCGGGAACACCGGGGAGCTGTTTTTT. This gives the protein CASSLGTSGNTGELFF. Full variable domain (remainder filled in from reference TRBV5-4 and TRBJ2-2): ETGVTQSPTHLIKTRGQQVTLRCSSQSGHNTVSWYQQALGQGPQFIFQYYREEENGRGNFPPRFSGLQFPNYSSELNVNALELDDSALYLCASSLGTSGNTGELFFGEGSRLTVL.

V gene TRBV7-9 combines with J gene TRBJ2-4, with D possibly being TRBD1 or TRBD2 (5 bases each). The CDR3 has 13 residues. In germline, CDR1 is SEHNR, CDR2 FQNEAQ (reference sequence). Trimming left V 1 base short and J 8 bases short, with 9 bases between. CDR3 sequence reads: CASSLGGVDIQYF. The CDR3 nucleotides read TGTGCCAGCAGCTTAGGAGGGGTTGACATTCAGTACTTC. Filled out from reference TRBV7-9 and TRBJ2-4, the complete variable domain reads DTGVSQNPRHKITKRGQNVTFRCDPISEHNRLYWYRQTLGQGPEFLTYFQNEAQLEKSRLLSDRFSAERPKGSFSTLEIQRTEQGDSAMYLCASSLGGVDIQYFGAGTRLSVL.

V gene TRBV27 combines with J gene TRBJ1-3; 8 positions match TRBD1. V was pared by 4 bases and J by 7 bases, with 15 bases of the junction left unmatched. The CDR3 length is 17 residues. In germline, CDR1 is MNHEY, CDR2 SMNVEV (reference sequence). The CDR3 nucleotides are TGTGCCAGCAGTTACCCCTGGCAGGGGGCTTCTGAGAACACCATATATTTT. Translated, it gives CASSYPWQGASENTIYF.

This clone was counted once. J is TRBJ1-4 and V is TRBV15; 7 bases match TRBD1. Trimming removed 7 bases from V and 0 bases from J; junction bases left unmatched: 5. This CDR3 region has 15 residues. Germline V gene lookup returns CDR1 LNHNV and CDR2 YYDKDF (reference sequence). The CDR3 sequence: CATTSRGATNEKLFF. The CDR3 coding sequence is TGTGCCACCACCTCCAGGGGGGCAACTAATGAAAAACTGTTTTTT.

The chain has TRBV7-9 and TRBJ2-1, with a weak D call TRBD1 (6 bases). Looked up from germline, CDR1 is SEHNR and CDR2 is FQNEAQ (reference sequence). Trimming left V 2 bases short and J 0 bases short, with 8 bases between. The CDR3 runs to 15 residues. CDR3 sequence (DNA): TGTGCCAGCAGCTTAACAGGGAGCTCCTACAATGAGCAGTTCTTC. This sequence encodes CASSLTGSSYNEQFF.

The CDR3 region is CASSLDRLGNSPLHF. CDR3 nucleotide sequence: TGCGCCAGCAGCCTTGACAGGTTGGGGAATTCACCCCTCCACTTT. The chain has TRBV4-3 and TRBJ1-6; a weak D match, TRBD1 (6 bases). Germline CDR1 LGHNA, CDR2 YSLEER. Trimming shortened V by 4 bases and J by 7 bases, and 14 bases separated the two germline ends. CDR3 length equals 15 residues.

The chain carries TRBV20-1 and TRBJ2-7; a weak D match, TRBD1 (6 bases). The CDR3 consists of 11 residues. Trimming took off 8 bases at V and 2 bases at J, with 10 bases between the two ends. The germline gives CDR1 DFQATT, CDR2 SNEGSKA (reference sequence). The CDR3 loop is CSKGDPYEQYF. In DNA form, the CDR3 reads TGCAGTAAGGGGGATCCCTACGAGCAGTACTTC.

CDR3 DNA: TGTGCCAGCAGCACTACAGACCGGAACTATGGCTACACCTTC. The encoded protein is CASSTTDRNYGYTF. This chain connects TRBV21-1 to TRBJ1-2; the table's TRBD1 call for D was not verified on the DNA. TRBV21-1 is labeled a pseudogene. This CDR3 comprises 14 residues.

The chain employs TRBV5-4 and TRBJ1-2, with a weak D call TRBD1 (5 bases). Germline V gene lookup returns CDR1 SGHNT and CDR2 YYREEE (reference sequence). The CDR3 length is 15 residues. The ends were cut back, 2 bases at V and 1 base at J, with 12 bases in the middle. CDR3 in DNA: TGTGCCAGCAGCTTATGGGGCGGATATAACTATGGCTACACCTTC. Amino acids: CASSLWGGYNYGYTF.

This rearrangement joins TRBV10-2 to TRBJ1-2; 11 bases are a match to TRBD1. The germline V gene encodes CDR1 WSHSY and CDR2 SAAADI. The J segment lost 4 bases and the V segment lost 2 bases, leaving 0 bases of the junction unmatched. The length of the CDR3 is 14 residues. CDR3 in amino acids: CASSEGTGGYGYTF. The CDR3 DNA reads as TGCGCCAGCAGTGAGGGGACAGGGGGCTATGGCTACACCTTC.

V is TRBV7-3 and J is TRBJ2-1; D call uncertain. V gave up 0 bases and J gave up 0 bases, with 9 bases separating them. The V gene's germline CDR1 is SGHTA and CDR2 FQGTGA. The CDR3 length is 16 residues. For the CDR3, the DNA is TGTGCCAGCAGCTTAACGAACGGTGGCTCCTACAATGAGCAGTTCTTC. Its translation is CASSLTNGGSYNEQFF.

This chain uses TRBV11-2 with TRBJ1-4; no reliable D call. The length of the CDR3 is 14 residues. Germline CDR1 is SGHAT and CDR2 is FQNNGV. V lost 7 bases, J lost 6 bases, and 15 bases lay in between. The CDR3 DNA follows: TGTGCCAGCAAGATCGCCGGAGGAGATGAAAAACTGTTTTTT. Translating gives CASKIAGGDEKLFF.

The chain employs TRBV7-8 and TRBJ1-1; tentative D call: TRBD1 (5 bases). Germline V gene data show CDR1 as SGHVS and CDR2 as FQNEAQ. The V gene lost 0 bases and the J gene lost 1 base, with 9 bases spanning the gap. The CDR3 loop spans 15 amino acids. The CDR3 nucleotides read TGTGCCAGCAGCTTAGCGATCGGGGGGAACACTGAAGCTTTCTTT. Its translation: CASSLAIGGNTEAFF.